Included here is one T cell receptor beta chain sequence, with context. The authors reverse transcribed roughly 0.5 to 1 ug RNA with random hexamers. Amplification of TCR beta CDR3 used immunoSEQ multiplex PCR across 54 Vbeta and 13 Jbeta. TCRdb reprocessed the immunoSEQ multiplex PCR reads via MiXCR and lists one record per CDR3 protein. Among 110,000 to 150,000 distinct CDR3 sequences listed, more than 90% were seen once. TCR beta from blood CD8+ and CD4+ T cells was sequenced. Fulfillment of recently defined diagnostic criteria for definite or probable disease was shown by the patients with Susac syndrome. The CD8+ and CD4+ T cells were isolated magnetically using a negative isolation approach, whereas the TEMRA cells were enriched by FACS. This sample was included in a study of CD8 T cells in Susac syndrome. Per germline, CDR1 MDHEN and CDR2 SYDVKM. CDR3 length: 11 residues. The V gene lost 6 bases and the J gene lost 3 bases, with 5 bases spanning the gap.

The TCR originated in a human donor with Susac syndrome. Specimen: CD4+ T cells from PBMCs. This chain connects TRBV28 to TRBJ1-1; D gene ambiguous. The CDR3 DNA reads TGTGCCAGCAGCGAAGACACTGAAGCTTTCTTT. It yields the protein CASSEDTEAFF.